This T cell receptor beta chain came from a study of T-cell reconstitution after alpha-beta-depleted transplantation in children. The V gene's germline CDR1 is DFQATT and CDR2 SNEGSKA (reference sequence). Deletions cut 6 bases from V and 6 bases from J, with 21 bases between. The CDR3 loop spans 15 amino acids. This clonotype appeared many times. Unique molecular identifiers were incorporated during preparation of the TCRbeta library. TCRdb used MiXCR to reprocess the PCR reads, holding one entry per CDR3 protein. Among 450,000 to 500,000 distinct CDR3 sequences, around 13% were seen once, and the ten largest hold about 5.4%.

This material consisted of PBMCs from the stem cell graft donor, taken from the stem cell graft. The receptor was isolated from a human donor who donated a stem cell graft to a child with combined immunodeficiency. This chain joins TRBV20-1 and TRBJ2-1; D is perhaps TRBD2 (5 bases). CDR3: CSANKDLASTNEQFF. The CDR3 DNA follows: TGCAGTGCCAATAAGGACTTAGCCAGTACCAATGAGCAGTTCTTC.